The rows below give T cell receptor beta chains drawn from one sample of a study of response to subunit inactivated influenza vaccine. TCRdb fed the RT-PCR reads into MiXCR, producing one record per CDR3 protein. The sample has some 550,000 distinct CDR3 sequences; approximately 22% are singletons. A further study also used this sample, focusing on T cells expressing NK-cell markers.

The sample in question was CD4+ T cells sorted from PBMCs, obtained less than 13 days after vaccination. The receptors derive from a man aged 50 or older who received an inactivated influenza vaccine. CDR3s leave out the opening cysteine and the closing phenylalanine or tryptophan. The D gene is left open where the match is weak.

j_call: TRBJ1-5
cdr3_length: 12
v_call: TRBV20-1
d_call: -
cdr3_aa: SAPQDGRSQPQH

j_call: TRBJ2-5
cdr3_length: 14
v_call: TRBV9
d_call: -
cdr3_aa: ASSAHGVGLSETQY

j_call: TRBJ2-3
cdr3_length: 17
v_call: TRBV24-1
d_call: TRBD2
cdr3_aa: ATSDPLAGGPRSSDTQY

j_call: TRBJ2-1
cdr3_length: 14
v_call: TRBV20-1
d_call: TRBD2
cdr3_aa: SAISGRPPRRDEQF

j_call: TRBJ2-3
cdr3_length: 10
v_call: TRBV3-1
d_call: -
cdr3_aa: ASSEGKNTQY

j_call: TRBJ2-3
cdr3_length: 12
v_call: TRBV6-1
d_call: TRBD2
cdr3_aa: ASSAAGGPDTQY

j_call: TRBJ1-6
cdr3_length: 13
v_call: TRBV6-2/TRBV6-3
d_call: TRBD1
cdr3_aa: ASSTAGGLISPLH

j_call: TRBJ2-1
cdr3_length: 14
v_call: TRBV7-3
d_call: -
cdr3_aa: ASSLHQPSSYNEQF

j_call: TRBJ1-4
cdr3_length: 16
v_call: TRBV11-1
d_call: -
cdr3_aa: ASSFMQGPLFTNEKLF

j_call: TRBJ2-2
cdr3_length: 15
v_call: TRBV28
d_call: TRBD2
cdr3_aa: ASSSLAGEINTGELF

j_call: TRBJ2-4
cdr3_length: 9
v_call: TRBV10-2
d_call: -
cdr3_aa: ASTAKNIQY

j_call: TRBJ2-3
cdr3_length: 11
v_call: TRBV12-3/TRBV12-4
d_call: -
cdr3_aa: ASSLSFQDTQY

j_call: TRBJ1-1
cdr3_length: 12
v_call: TRBV12-3/TRBV12-4
d_call: TRBD1
cdr3_aa: ASTTQGGNTEAF

j_call: TRBJ2-7
cdr3_length: 11
v_call: TRBV20-1
d_call: -
cdr3_aa: SARGTSSYEQY

j_call: TRBJ2-1
cdr3_length: 10
v_call: TRBV7-9
d_call: -
cdr3_aa: ASSTAFNEQF

j_call: TRBJ2-5
cdr3_length: 12
v_call: TRBV5-1
d_call: TRBD1
cdr3_aa: ASSSVQGEETQY

j_call: TRBJ1-3
cdr3_length: 13
v_call: TRBV6-5
d_call: -
cdr3_aa: ASSYSGGSGNTIY

j_call: TRBJ2-3
cdr3_length: 13
v_call: TRBV9
d_call: -
cdr3_aa: ASSPSGPSTDTQY

j_call: TRBJ2-4
cdr3_length: 13
v_call: TRBV4-2
d_call: -
cdr3_aa: ASSQELTSLDIQY

j_call: TRBJ2-3
cdr3_length: 12
v_call: TRBV9
d_call: -
cdr3_aa: ASSVGMGADTQY

j_call: TRBJ2-7
cdr3_length: 12
v_call: TRBV19
d_call: TRBD2
cdr3_aa: ASSQGLAGSEQY

j_call: TRBJ2-7
cdr3_length: 11
v_call: TRBV12-3/TRBV12-4
d_call: -
cdr3_aa: ASSPDLYYEQY

j_call: TRBJ2-2
cdr3_length: 13
v_call: TRBV20-1
d_call: TRBD1
cdr3_aa: SALFDRGQAGELF

j_call: TRBJ2-3
cdr3_length: 11
v_call: TRBV7-6
d_call: -
cdr3_aa: ASSPGRSDTQY

j_call: TRBJ2-6
cdr3_length: 13
v_call: TRBV12-3/TRBV12-4
d_call: -
cdr3_aa: ASSLISSGANVLT

j_call: TRBJ2-1
cdr3_length: 16
v_call: TRBV11-2
d_call: -
cdr3_aa: ASSLGAQPRVSYNEQF

j_call: TRBJ1-6
cdr3_length: 12
v_call: TRBV4-3
d_call: -
cdr3_aa: ASSPTLRGSPLH

j_call: TRBJ2-7
cdr3_length: 14
v_call: TRBV28
d_call: TRBD2
cdr3_aa: ASTLSAGGVTYEQY

j_call: TRBJ2-1
cdr3_length: 14
v_call: TRBV18
d_call: TRBD2
cdr3_aa: ASSPRTSGPRGRQF

j_call: TRBJ1-1
cdr3_length: 11
v_call: TRBV7-9
d_call: TRBD1
cdr3_aa: ASSSTGTTEAF

j_call: TRBJ2-5
cdr3_length: 12
v_call: TRBV20-1
d_call: -
cdr3_aa: SANGLQGMETQY

j_call: TRBJ1-2
cdr3_length: 13
v_call: TRBV7-2
d_call: -
cdr3_aa: ASSSRPIANYGYT

j_call: TRBJ2-3
cdr3_length: 13
v_call: TRBV5-4
d_call: -
cdr3_aa: ASSFEGVGTDTQY

j_call: TRBJ2-4
cdr3_length: 15
v_call: TRBV7-2
d_call: -
cdr3_aa: ASSLDANSFAKNIQY

j_call: TRBJ1-1
cdr3_length: 10
v_call: TRBV28
d_call: -
cdr3_aa: ASTRGRTEAF

j_call: TRBJ2-1
cdr3_length: 11
v_call: TRBV14
d_call: -
cdr3_aa: ASSQQQRSSQF

j_call: TRBJ2-7
cdr3_length: 15
v_call: TRBV20-1
d_call: TRBD2
cdr3_aa: SAGGSGRASSDYEQY

j_call: TRBJ1-4
cdr3_length: 13
v_call: TRBV5-1
d_call: -
cdr3_aa: ASRQGSTTNEKLF

j_call: TRBJ1-2
cdr3_length: 10
v_call: TRBV2
d_call: -
cdr3_aa: ASSMRGYGYT

j_call: TRBJ2-7
cdr3_length: 15
v_call: TRBV5-1
d_call: TRBD1
cdr3_aa: ASSSSTLGTGRNEQY

j_call: TRBJ1-2
cdr3_length: 10
v_call: TRBV12-3/TRBV12-4
d_call: -
cdr3_aa: ASSGEVDGYT

j_call: TRBJ2-1
cdr3_length: 14
v_call: TRBV5-1
d_call: -
cdr3_aa: ASSLAGGSSYNEQF

j_call: TRBJ1-3
cdr3_length: 14
v_call: TRBV7-8
d_call: -
cdr3_aa: ASSLAGASGGNTIY

j_call: TRBJ2-7
cdr3_length: 13
v_call: TRBV28
d_call: TRBD1
cdr3_aa: ASSLGGQGADEQY

j_call: TRBJ2-3
cdr3_length: 12
v_call: TRBV29-1
d_call: -
cdr3_aa: SVDPMESTDTQY

j_call: TRBJ1-4
cdr3_length: 15
v_call: TRBV28
d_call: -
cdr3_aa: ASSLEDGVATNEKLF

j_call: TRBJ2-7
cdr3_length: 10
v_call: TRBV28
d_call: -
cdr3_aa: STRGQVYEQY

j_call: TRBJ2-3
cdr3_length: 14
v_call: TRBV4-2
d_call: TRBD2
cdr3_aa: ASSQDVSGGARTQY

j_call: TRBJ2-3
cdr3_length: 16
v_call: TRBV29-1
d_call: TRBD2
cdr3_aa: SWMTLAGVRGHTDTQY

j_call: TRBJ2-7
cdr3_length: 12
v_call: TRBV19
d_call: -
cdr3_aa: ASSITLDNDEQY

j_call: TRBJ2-3
cdr3_length: 18
v_call: TRBV11-2
d_call: TRBD2
cdr3_aa: ASSLSPSGRAEYRTDTQY

j_call: TRBJ1-6
cdr3_length: 13
v_call: TRBV11-2
d_call: TRBD1
cdr3_aa: ASSLLTGEGSPLH

j_call: TRBJ2-3
cdr3_length: 14
v_call: TRBV12-3/TRBV12-4
d_call: TRBD2
cdr3_aa: ASSFQRGRGTDTQY

j_call: TRBJ1-4
cdr3_length: 15
v_call: TRBV6-1
d_call: TRBD1
cdr3_aa: ASNRQGVGLSDEKLF

j_call: TRBJ1-5
cdr3_length: 13
v_call: TRBV2
d_call: TRBD1
cdr3_aa: ASSGDRGGNQPQH

j_call: TRBJ2-7
cdr3_length: 13
v_call: TRBV19
d_call: TRBD2
cdr3_aa: ASSNRLAGMYEQY